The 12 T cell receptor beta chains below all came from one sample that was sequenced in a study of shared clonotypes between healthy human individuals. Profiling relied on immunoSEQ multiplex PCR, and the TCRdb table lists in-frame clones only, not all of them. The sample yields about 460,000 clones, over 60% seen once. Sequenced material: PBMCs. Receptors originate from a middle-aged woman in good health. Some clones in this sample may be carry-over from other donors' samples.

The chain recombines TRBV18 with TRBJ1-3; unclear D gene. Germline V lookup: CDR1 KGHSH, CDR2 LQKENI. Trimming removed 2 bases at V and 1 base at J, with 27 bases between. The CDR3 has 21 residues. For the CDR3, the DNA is TGTGCCAGCTCACCATATCGTCCGGACGTTTCGGCGACGGGGTCTGGAAACACCATATATTTT. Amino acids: CASSPYRPDVSATGSGNTIYF. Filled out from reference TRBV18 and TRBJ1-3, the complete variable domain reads NAGVMQNPRHLVRRRGQEARLRCSPMKGHSHVYWYRQLPEEGLKFMVYLQKENIIDESGMPKERFSAEFPKEGPSILRIQQVVRGDSAAYFCASSPYRPDVSATGSGNTIYFGEGSWLTVV.

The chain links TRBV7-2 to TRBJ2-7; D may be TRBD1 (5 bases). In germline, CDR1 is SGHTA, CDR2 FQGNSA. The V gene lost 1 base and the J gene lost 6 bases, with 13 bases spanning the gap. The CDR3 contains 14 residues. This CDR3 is CASSLGGAVSEQYF. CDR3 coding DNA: TGTGCCAGCAGCTTAGGTGGGGCAGTGAGCGAGCAGTACTTC.

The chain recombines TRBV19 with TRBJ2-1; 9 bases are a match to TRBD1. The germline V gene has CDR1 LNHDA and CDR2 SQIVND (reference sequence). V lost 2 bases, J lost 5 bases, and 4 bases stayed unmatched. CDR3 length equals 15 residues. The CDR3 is CASSISDRGHNEQFF. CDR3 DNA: TGTGCCAGTAGTATATCGGACAGGGGCCACAATGAGCAGTTCTTC.

CDR3 amino acids: CAWTTGTRIEETQYF. The CDR3 nucleotides are TGTGCCTGGACCACCGGGACTAGGATAGAAGAGACCCAGTACTTC. The chain joins TRBV30 to TRBJ2-5; 8 nucleotides align to TRBD2. The CDR3 covers 15 residues. The germline V gene has CDR1 GTSNPN and CDR2 SVGIG (reference sequence). The ends lost 4 bases at V and 3 bases at J; junction bases unmatched: 10.

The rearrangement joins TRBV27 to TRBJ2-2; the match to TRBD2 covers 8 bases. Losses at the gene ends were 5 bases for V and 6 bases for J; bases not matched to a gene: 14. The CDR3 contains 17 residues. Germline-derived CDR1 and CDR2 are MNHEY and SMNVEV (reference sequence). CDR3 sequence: CASSPLRAGDRAGELFF. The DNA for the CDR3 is TGTGCCAGCAGTCCCCTACGAGCGGGAGATCGGGCCGGGGAGCTGTTTTTT.

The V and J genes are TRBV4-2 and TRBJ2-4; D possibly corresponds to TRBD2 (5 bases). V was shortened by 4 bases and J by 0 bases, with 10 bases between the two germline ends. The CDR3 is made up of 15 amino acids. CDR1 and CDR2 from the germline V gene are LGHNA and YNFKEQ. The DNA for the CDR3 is TGTGCCAGCAGCCCGAGGGCACTAGCCAAAAACATTCAGTACTTC. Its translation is CASSPRALAKNIQYF.

Here the CDR3 reads CASSQEGRSPLHF. CDR3 nucleotide sequence: TGCGCCAGCAGCCAAGAAGGGCGATCACCCCTCCACTTT. The V and J genes are TRBV4-1 and TRBJ1-6; D gene ambiguous. Per germline, CDR1 MGHRA and CDR2 YSYEKL. Trimming shortened V by 0 bases and J by 10 bases, and 7 bases separated the two germline ends. The CDR3 runs 13 residues.

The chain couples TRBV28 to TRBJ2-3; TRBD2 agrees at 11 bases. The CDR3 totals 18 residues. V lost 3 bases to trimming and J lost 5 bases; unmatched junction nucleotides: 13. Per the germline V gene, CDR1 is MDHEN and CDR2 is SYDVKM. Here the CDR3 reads CASSFEGVAGGRRDTQYF. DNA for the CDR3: TGTGCCAGCAGTTTTGAGGGCGTAGCGGGAGGGCGGAGAGATACGCAGTATTTT.

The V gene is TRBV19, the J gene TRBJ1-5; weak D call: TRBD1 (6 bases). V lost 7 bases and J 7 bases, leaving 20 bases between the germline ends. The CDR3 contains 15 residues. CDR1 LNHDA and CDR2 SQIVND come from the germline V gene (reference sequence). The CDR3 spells CASTPGGGLLQPQHF. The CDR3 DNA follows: TGTGCCAGTACTCCGGGAGGGGGTTTATTGCAGCCCCAGCATTTT. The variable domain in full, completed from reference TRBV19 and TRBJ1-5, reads DGGITQSPKYLFRKEGQNVTLSCEQNLNHDAMYWYRQDPGQGLRLIYYSQIVNDFQKGDIAEGYSVSREKKESFPLTVTSAQKNPTAFYLCASTPGGGLLQPQHFGDGTRLSIL.

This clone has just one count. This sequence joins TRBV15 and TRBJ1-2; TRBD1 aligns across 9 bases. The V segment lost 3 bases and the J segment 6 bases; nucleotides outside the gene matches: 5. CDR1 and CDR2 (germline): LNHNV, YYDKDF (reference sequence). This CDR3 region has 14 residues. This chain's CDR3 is CATSSRRTGDGYTF. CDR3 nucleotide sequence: TGTGCCACCAGCAGTAGGAGGACAGGGGATGGCTACACCTTC.

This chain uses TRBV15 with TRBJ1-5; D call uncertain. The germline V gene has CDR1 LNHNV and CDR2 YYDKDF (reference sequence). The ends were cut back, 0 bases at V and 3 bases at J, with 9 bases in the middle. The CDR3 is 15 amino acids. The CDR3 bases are TGTGCCACCAGCAGAGATAGAAAGATCAATCAGCCCCAGCATTTT. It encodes CATSRDRKINQPQHF.

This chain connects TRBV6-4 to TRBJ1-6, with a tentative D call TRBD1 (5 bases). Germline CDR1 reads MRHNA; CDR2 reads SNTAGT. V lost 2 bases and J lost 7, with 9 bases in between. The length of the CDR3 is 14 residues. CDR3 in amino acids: CASSDQGDNSPLHF. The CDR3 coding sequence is TGTGCCAGCAGTGACCAGGGAGACAATTCACCCCTCCACTTT.